Below, 21 T cell receptor beta chains from the same sample are listed, as sequenced in a study of shared clonotypes between healthy human individuals (dated by TCRdb to 2018 to 2021). The library was made by the immunoSEQ multiplex PCR assay. Not all clones reach the TCRdb copy of this immuneACCESS table, which keeps in-frame sequences only. Checked studies attribute under half of the gap to unresolved V genes and leave the rest unexplained. The table for this sample lists 730,000 or so clones; about two thirds of them were counted only once. The ten largest clones take up less than 2% of the sample. Sequencing was done on a sample of memory CD4+ T cells sorted from blood. In the paper's terms, the cell subset or site label means: CD45RA-negative fraction. These receptors all come from a woman aged 30 to 39 in good health.

The chain joins TRBV19 to TRBJ2-1, with 11 bases identical to TRBD2. Germline V gives CDR1 LNHDA, CDR2 SQIVND (reference sequence). The CDR3 contains 16 residues. V shed 1 base and J 4 bases; nucleotides not matched to a gene: 3. CDR3 DNA sequence: TGTGCCAGTAGTATAGGACTAGCGGGAACATACAATGAGCAGTTCTTC. It translates to CASSIGLAGTYNEQFF.

The chain is built from TRBV5-1 and TRBJ2-1; 8 bases are a match to TRBD1. CDR1 SGHRS and CDR2 YFSETQ come from the germline V gene. The CDR3 runs 14 residues. V was pared by 0 bases and J by 6 bases, with 2 bases of the junction left unmatched. The CDR3 sequence: CASSLGDRPNEQFF. The CDR3 DNA reads as TGCGCCAGCAGCTTGGGGGACAGGCCCAATGAGCAGTTCTTC.

The chain links TRBV11-2 to TRBJ1-5; 8 nucleotides line up with TRBD1. Looked up from germline, CDR1 is SGHAT and CDR2 is FQNNGV. With 3 bases clipped from V and 3 bases from J, the junction kept 4 bases outside the gene matches. The CDR3 is 15 amino acids. The CDR3 protein is CASSFGQGNNQPQHF. CDR3 DNA: TGTGCCAGCAGCTTCGGACAGGGAAACAATCAGCCCCAGCATTTT.

The chain couples TRBV30 to TRBJ1-1, with 9 bases that match TRBD1. Germline loops: CDR1 GTSNPN, CDR2 SVGIG (reference sequence). The junction had 14 bases not matched to a gene; V was cut back by 3 bases and J by 3 bases. CDR3 length: 17 amino acids. The CDR3 here is CAWSRPKQGALYTEAFF. CDR3 DNA: TGTGCCTGGAGCCGACCGAAACAGGGGGCGTTGTACACTGAAGCTTTCTTT. The whole variable domain, filled in from reference TRBV30 and TRBJ1-1, reads SQTIHQWPATLVQPVGSPLSLECTVEGTSNPNLYWYRQAAGRGLQLLFYSVGIGQISSEVPQNLSASRPQDRQFILSSKKLLLSDSGFYLCAWSRPKQGALYTEAFFGQGTRLTVV.

This clone was detected only once. The chain has TRBV7-9 and TRBJ2-1; D not resolved. Deletions cut 5 bases from V and 1 base from J, with 18 bases between. Germline-derived CDR1 and CDR2 are SEHNR and FQNEAQ (reference sequence). This CDR3 is built from 17 residues. Written as DNA, the CDR3 is TGTGCCAGCAGCCCTCCCGTTAGTCCGGCATCCTACAATGAGCAGTTCTTC. This encodes CASSPPVSPASYNEQFF.

The V and J genes are TRBV7-2 and TRBJ2-7; 9 nucleotides agree with TRBD2. The CDR3 has 16 amino acids. Germline assignment: CDR1 SGHTA and CDR2 FQGNSA. Germline trimming cut 5 bases from V and 3 bases from J; bases unmatched to any gene: 11. This CDR3 reads CASSPAGGATFYEQYF. CDR3 DNA: TGTGCCAGCAGCCCGGCGGGAGGGGCCACCTTCTACGAGCAGTACTTC.

The chain links TRBV10-3 to TRBJ1-4; D is unclear. The V and J ends lost 2 bases and 4 bases respectively, with 8 bases between them. The CDR3 extends over 14 amino acids. Germline V CDR1 and CDR2: ENHRY, SYGVKD. Here the CDR3 reads CAISETESNEKLFF. CDR3 in DNA: TGTGCCATCAGTGAGACGGAGAGTAATGAAAAACTGTTTTTT.

The rearrangement links TRBV2 to TRBJ2-2; no definite D call. Per the germline V gene, CDR1 is SNHLY and CDR2 is FYNNEI. Trimming removed 4 bases at V and 2 bases at J, with 8 bases between. CDR3 length: 14 amino acids. CDR3 sequence: CASSVRINTGELFF. DNA of the CDR3: TGTGCCAGCAGTGTTCGGATTAACACCGGGGAGCTGTTTTTT.

This rearrangement joins TRBV6-5 to TRBJ1-2, with D possibly TRBD1 on 5 matching bases. V lost 0 bases, J lost 8 bases, and 13 bases lay in between. The germline CDR1 and CDR2 sequences are MNHEY and SVGAGI. This CDR3 is 14 amino acids long. The CDR3 region is CASSYSQGTGGYTF. The CDR3, as DNA: TGTGCCAGCAGTTACTCCCAGGGAACGGGAGGCTACACCTTC.

This chain joins TRBV10-1 and TRBJ2-2; TRBD1 agrees at 7 bases. CDR1 and CDR2 (germline): WNHNN, SYGVQD (reference sequence). Unmatched junction bases numbered 11, after V lost 4 bases and J lost 0 bases. The CDR3 covers 18 residues. CDR3 sequence: CASSGVRQGKTNTGELFF. DNA of the CDR3: TGCGCCAGCAGTGGAGTGAGACAGGGCAAGACGAACACCGGGGAGCTGTTTTTT.

V usage is TRBV18 and J usage is TRBJ2-7; possibly TRBD2 for D (6 bases). The CDR3 covers 16 residues. V was clipped by 5 bases and J by 3 bases, with 20 bases between them. Per germline, CDR1 KGHSH and CDR2 LQKENI. Written as DNA, the CDR3 is TGTGCCAGCTCAATCGCGGGTGGCGCGGGGCTCTACGAGCAGTACTTC. Its translation: CASSIAGGAGLYEQYF.

The gene calls are TRBV5-4 and TRBJ2-7, with D uncertain. V lost 0 bases and J 6 bases, leaving 19 bases between the germline ends. The CDR3 spans 16 residues. The germline V gene has CDR1 SGHNT and CDR2 YYREEE (reference sequence). CDR3 amino acids: CASSLGGMAGWAEQYF. CDR3 DNA: TGTGCCAGCAGCTTGGGGGGTATGGCAGGTTGGGCCGAGCAGTACTTC.

Concerning this clone: This sample also contains other DNA sequences that code for the same CDR3. The chain joins TRBV20-1 to TRBJ2-7; 8 bases are shared with TRBD1. V lost 6 bases, J lost 4 bases, and 2 bases stayed unmatched. Germline CDR1 DFQATT, CDR2 SNEGSKA (reference sequence). The CDR3 is 11 amino acids. The CDR3 reads CSATGGYEQYF. CDR3 nucleotide sequence: TGCAGTGCCACAGGGGGTTACGAGCAGTACTTC.

This clone was detected only a few times. This chain uses TRBV5-6 with TRBJ2-5; 10 positions match TRBD2. This CDR3 region has 16 residues. The V segment lost 0 bases and the J segment 5 bases; nucleotides outside the gene matches: 7. From germline, CDR1 is SGHDT and CDR2 YYEEEE. The CDR3 is CASSLAPAGGRETQYF. The CDR3 DNA follows: TGTGCCAGCAGCTTGGCCCCAGCGGGAGGGCGGGAGACCCAGTACTTC.

The chain recombines TRBV6-1 with TRBJ2-7; 11 positions match TRBD1. Germline V gives CDR1 MNHNS, CDR2 SASEGT. The CDR3 has 14 amino acids. After removal of 4 bases from V and 6 bases from J, the junction contained 5 bases not matched to a gene. The CDR3 coding sequence is TGTGCCAGCAGTGTAACCGGGACAGGGGGCGAGCAGTACTTC. Translated: CASSVTGTGGEQYF.

In this sample, this clone turned up a few times. The V and J genes are TRBV10-3 and TRBJ2-7, with 7 bases identical to TRBD1. Germline V lookup: CDR1 ENHRY, CDR2 SYGVKD. The CDR3 is 13 amino acids. After removal of 4 bases from V and 2 bases from J, the junction contained 2 bases not matched to a gene. The CDR3 DNA reads as TGTGCCATCAGTGCGGACAGGACCTACGAGCAGTACTTC. Protein product: CAISADRTYEQYF.

The gene calls are TRBV29-1 and TRBJ2-7, with 7 bases matching TRBD2. Germline V lookup: CDR1 SQVTM, CDR2 ANQGSEA. After removal of 5 bases from V and 2 bases from J, the junction contained 3 bases not matched to a gene. The CDR3 runs to 12 residues. The CDR3 spells CSVQGLAYEQYF. CDR3 nucleotide sequence: TGCAGCGTTCAAGGACTAGCCTACGAGCAGTACTTC.

This chain connects TRBV27 to TRBJ2-5; TRBD2 matches at 9 bases. Germline loops: CDR1 MNHEY, CDR2 SMNVEV (reference sequence). The CDR3 extends over 15 amino acids. The ends lost 3 bases at V and 7 bases at J; junction bases unmatched: 9. The CDR3 sequence: CASSFGGRARTTQYF. The CDR3 DNA follows: TGTGCCAGCAGTTTCGGCGGGAGGGCCAGGACGACCCAGTACTTC.

The genes are TRBV2 and TRBJ2-5; weak D call: TRBD1 (7 bases). CDR3 size: 16 residues. CDR1 and CDR2 from the germline V gene are SNHLY and FYNNEI. The V end was cut by 3 bases, the J end by 0 bases, with 14 bases between. The CDR3 bases are TGTGCCAGCAGTGATGAGGCAGGGGGGTACCAAGAGACCCAGTACTTC. Translation gives CASSDEAGGYQETQYF.

V usage is TRBV4-1 and J usage is TRBJ2-3; the match to TRBD2 covers 7 bases. J was trimmed by 4 bases and V by 1 base; bases with no gene match: 5. The length of the CDR3 is 15 residues. Per germline, CDR1 MGHRA and CDR2 YSYEKL. CDR3 sequence: CASSQVAGVSDTQYF. In nucleotides, the CDR3 is TGCGCCAGCAGCCAAGTGGCGGGAGTCTCAGATACGCAGTATTTT.

This clone appeared many times. The chain couples TRBV7-2 to TRBJ1-1; tentative D call: TRBD1 (6 bases). The V end lost 8 bases, the J end lost 5 bases, and 18 bases lay between the germline ends. Germline V gene lookup returns CDR1 SGHTA and CDR2 FQGNSA. The CDR3 extends over 14 amino acids. The CDR3 DNA reads as TGTGCCAGCGGGGACAATCACCGGAAGACTGAAGCTTTCTTT. Its translation: CASGDNHRKTEAFF.